This T cell receptor beta chain is from a study of T cells expressing NK-cell markers. Overall study context: Sorted CD3+CD56-NKG2C+, CD3+CD56+NKG2C+ and CD3+CD56+NKG2C- T cells supplied the TCR beta repertoires. Overall study findings and caveats: Among CD8+ T cells from about 6 donors, dominant NKG2C+ clonotypes accounted for about 1.0-7.0%.

The CDR3 is 14 amino acids. With UMIs, 5'RACE template switching was used to make TCR beta cDNA. Following a re-call of the 5' RACE reads, TCRdb has one entry per CDR3 protein and lacks DNA. This repertoire comprises 250,000 to 300,000 distinct CDR3 sequences; its ten largest clones make up around 0.42%. As for this clonotype: The target antigen is unknown.

This sequence joins TRBV12-3 or TRBV12-4 and TRBJ1-6; absent DNA, TCRdb's TRBD1 call cannot be checked. This TCR derives from a man aged 18 to 29 in good health. The sample consisted of blood T cells: a sorted CD56 or NKG2C T cell subset, CD4+ or CD8+ T cells, or bulk PBMC T cells (not recorded which). CDR3 residues: CASSRTGMDSPLHF.